This T cell receptor (beta chain) was obtained from a study of T cells in Graves' hyperthyroidism and ophthalmopathy. Study-level results: Clonotypes that were expanded in thyroid above 0.001 mostly appeared in blood too.

The V and J ends lost 0 bases and 4 bases respectively, with 12 bases between them. The V gene's germline CDR1 is LNHDA and CDR2 SQIVND (reference sequence). This CDR3 has 15 amino acids. Using RNA transcripts as the source, TCR beta CDR3 regions were amplified. An initial round of RT-PCR targeting the TCR CDR3 relied on the HTBI primer set. Each CDR3 protein is one row after TCRdb ran MiXCR on the multiplex PCR reads. The table lists fewer than 600,000 distinct CDR3 sequences, roughly 14% of them singletons. Regarding this clonotype: Antigen: not known.

A lack of ophthalmopathy progression within 18 months defined stable Graves' hyperthyroidism. The TCR sequence derives from a woman in her late teens or twenties with Graves' hyperthyroidism. This chain links TRBV19 with TRBJ1-2; a possible D gene is TRBD1 (5 bases). The specimen was blood. CDR3 loop: CASSIDHRGIYGYTF. The CDR3 coding sequence is TGTGCCAGTAGTATAGATCATAGGGGAATCTATGGCTACACCTTC.